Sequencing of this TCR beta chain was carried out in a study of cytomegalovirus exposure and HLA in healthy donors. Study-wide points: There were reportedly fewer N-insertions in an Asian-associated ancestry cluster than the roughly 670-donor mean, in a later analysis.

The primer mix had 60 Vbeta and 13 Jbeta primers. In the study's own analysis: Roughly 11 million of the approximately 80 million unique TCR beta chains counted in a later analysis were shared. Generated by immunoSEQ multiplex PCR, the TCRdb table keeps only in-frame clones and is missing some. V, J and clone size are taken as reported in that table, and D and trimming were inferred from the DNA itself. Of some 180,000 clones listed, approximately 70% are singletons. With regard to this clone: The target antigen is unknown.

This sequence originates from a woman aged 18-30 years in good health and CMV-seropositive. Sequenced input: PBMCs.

In DNA, the CDR3 is TGTGCCAGCCTCGGCAGGGCTACCGGGGAGCTGTTTTTT. This codes for CASLGRATGELFF. This rearrangement joins TRBV6-1 to TRBJ2-2; D is perhaps TRBD1 (5 bases). V was trimmed by 8 bases and J by 5 bases, leaving 12 bases between them. The CDR3 runs 13 residues. CDR1 is MNHNS, CDR2 SASEGT, per germline.